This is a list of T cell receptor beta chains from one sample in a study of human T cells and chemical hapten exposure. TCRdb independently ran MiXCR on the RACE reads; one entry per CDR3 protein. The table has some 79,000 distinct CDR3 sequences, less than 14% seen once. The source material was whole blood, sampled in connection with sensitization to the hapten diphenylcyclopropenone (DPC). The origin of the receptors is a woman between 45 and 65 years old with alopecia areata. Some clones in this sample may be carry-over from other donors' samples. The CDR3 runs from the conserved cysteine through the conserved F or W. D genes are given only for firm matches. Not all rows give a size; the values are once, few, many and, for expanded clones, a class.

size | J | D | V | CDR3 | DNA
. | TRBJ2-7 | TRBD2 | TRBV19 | CASSRTSGNYEQYF | TGTGCCAGTAGTCGGACTAGCGGAAACTACGAGCAGTACTTC
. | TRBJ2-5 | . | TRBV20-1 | CAWFKETQYF | TGCGCATGGTTCAAAGAGACCCAGTACTTC
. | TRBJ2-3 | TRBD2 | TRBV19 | CASSIGLAGDTDTQYF | TGTGCCAGTAGTATCGGACTAGCGGGAGATACGGATACGCAGTATTTT
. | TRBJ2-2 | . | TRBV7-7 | CAVTRGTTNTGELFF | TGTGCTGTCACGAGGGGAACAACGAACACCGGGGAGCTGTTTTTT
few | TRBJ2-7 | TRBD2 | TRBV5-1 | CASSPTIAGAGEQYF | TGCGCCAGCAGCCCAACCATAGCGGGAGCGGGCGAGCAGTACTTC
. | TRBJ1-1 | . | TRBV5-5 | CASSLAGWQGTEAFF | TGTGCCAGCAGCTTGGCCGGGTGGCAGGGCACTGAAGCTTTCTTT
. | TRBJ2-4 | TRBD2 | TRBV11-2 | CASSPRRGTAAKNIQYF | TGTGCCAGCAGCCCCCGGCGGGGGACTGCGGCCAAAAACATTCAGTACTTC
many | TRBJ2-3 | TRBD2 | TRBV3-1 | CASSQRSLAGGVTDTQYF | TGTGCCAGCAGCCAACGTTCACTAGCGGGAGGGGTCACAGATACGCAGTATTTT
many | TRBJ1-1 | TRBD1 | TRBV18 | CASSLEQGGGHTEAFF | TGTGCCAGCTCCCTCGAGCAGGGGGGCGGTCACACTGAAGCTTTCTTT
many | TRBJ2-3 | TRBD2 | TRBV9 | CASSVGTSGSKQYF | TGTGCCAGCAGCGTAGGGACTAGCGGGAGCAAGCAGTATTTT
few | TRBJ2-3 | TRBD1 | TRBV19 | CASSNGDRVTDTQYF | TGTGCCAGTAGTAATGGAGACAGGGTGACAGATACGCAGTATTTT